These 9 T cell receptor beta chains share one sample of origin, sequenced in a study of T-cell reconstitution after alpha-beta-depleted transplantation in children. Preparation of the TCRbeta library used unique molecular identifiers. TCRdb itself ran the PCR reads through MiXCR, one entry per CDR3 protein. This table holds some 600,000 distinct CDR3 sequences, about an eighth found once. This sample comprised PBMCs, mostly from graft donor cells, obtained 360 days after TCRalphabeta/CD19-depleted stem cell transplant. Receptors originate from a male patient younger than 18 who had a stem cell transplant for acute myeloid leukemia, so the T cells may come from the graft donor.

The chain links TRBV24-1 to TRBJ2-5, with 12 positions matching TRBD2. With 4 bases clipped from V and 1 base from J, the junction kept 3 bases outside the gene matches. From germline, CDR1 is KGHDR and CDR2 SFDVKD. This CDR3 contains 16 residues. This CDR3 reads CATSETSGRSQETQYF. The CDR3, as DNA: TGTGCCACCAGTGAAACTAGCGGGAGGTCCCAAGAGACCCAGTACTTC.

This clonotype was found a few times. This chain links TRBV4-3 with TRBJ2-7; TRBD1 is a possible D gene (6 bases). V was clipped by 4 bases and J by 6 bases, with 13 bases between them. CDR1 LGHNA and CDR2 YSLEER come from the germline V gene. This CDR3 spans 13 amino acids. CDR3 DNA: TGCGCCAGCAGCCGCTTACAGGGATCCGAGCAGTACTTC. Residues: CASSRLQGSEQYF.

The J gene is TRBJ2-2, the V gene TRBV29-1, with no clear D. The CDR3 has 13 amino acids. The V gene's germline CDR1 is SQVTM and CDR2 ANQGSEA. V lost 4 bases and J 6 bases, leaving 12 bases between the germline ends. The CDR3 DNA is TGCAGCGTTGGTCCCGTTATCTCCGGGGAGCTGTTTTTT. Residues: CSVGPVISGELFF.

This clonotype has more than one count but fewer than ten. The CDR3 DNA reads as TGCAGCGTTGAAATAGGGAGGAATGAGCAGTTCTTC. It translates to CSVEIGRNEQFF. The rearrangement joins TRBV29-1 to TRBJ2-1, with a tentative D call TRBD2 (6 bases). Per germline, CDR1 SQVTM and CDR2 ANQGSEA. CDR3 length: 12 amino acids. The germline V and J ends were trimmed by 2 bases and 7 bases, with 9 bases remaining between them.

This clonotype was detected a few times. The gene calls are TRBV7-2 and TRBJ2-6; D not certain. The V gene's germline CDR1 is SGHTA and CDR2 FQGNSA. The V gene lost 1 base and the J gene lost 4 bases, with 8 bases spanning the gap. There are 15 residues in the CDR3. The chain's CDR3 is CASSLVLIGANVLTF. CDR3 nucleotide sequence: TGTGCCAGCAGCTTAGTTCTTATAGGGGCCAACGTCCTGACTTTC.

The sample holds many counts of this clonotype. The chain employs TRBV28 and TRBJ2-1; D is undetermined. The germline CDR1 and CDR2 sequences are MDHEN and SYDVKM. V lost 1 base and J 0 bases, leaving 7 bases between the germline ends. This CDR3 is 15 amino acids long. The CDR3 loop is CASSLLANSYNEQFF. CDR3 sequence (DNA): TGTGCCAGCAGTTTATTGGCGAACTCCTACAATGAGCAGTTCTTC.

This clonotype was detected many times. The J gene is TRBJ1-2, the V gene TRBV24-1; TRBD1 agrees at 10 bases. The germline gives CDR1 KGHDR, CDR2 SFDVKD. The CDR3 has 15 amino acids. Trimming removed 4 bases from V and 4 bases from J; junction bases left unmatched: 5. In DNA form, the CDR3 reads TGTGCCACCAGTGACCCCGGGACAGGGGTCTATGGCTACACCTTC. This sequence encodes CATSDPGTGVYGYTF.

This clonotype was counted at least ten times. J is TRBJ2-7 and V is TRBV6-6; no clear D. This CDR3 has 12 residues. V shed 2 bases and J shed 5 bases, with 7 bases lying between them. CDR1 and CDR2 (germline): MNHNY, SVGAGI (reference sequence). Written as DNA, the CDR3 is TGTGCCAGCAGTTACCCTATAGACGAGCAGTACTTC. The encoded protein is CASSYPIDEQYF.

This clonotype was observed a handful of times. The CDR3 sequence: CASSRGAHGYTF. In nucleotides, the CDR3 is TGTGCCAGCAGTAGGGGCGCTCATGGCTACACCTTC. The rearrangement links TRBV28 to TRBJ1-2; D might be TRBD1 (5 bases). Trimming shortened V by 5 bases and J by 6 bases, and 10 bases separated the two germline ends. The germline CDR1 and CDR2 sequences are MDHEN and SYDVKM. This CDR3 is built from 12 residues.